This T cell receptor (beta chain) comes out of a study of shared clonotypes between healthy human individuals. Profiling relied on immunoSEQ multiplex PCR, and the TCRdb table lists in-frame clones only, not all of them. The profile shows about 2 million clones, about 94% of them singletons. CD45RO-negative, CCR7-positively selected cells formed the naive CD8 fraction, excluding terminally differentiated effector memory CD45RA+ cells. This clone was seen only once. Sequencing used naive CD8+ T cells sorted from blood. This clonotype originated in a man younger than 35 in good health.

The CDR3 bases are TGTGCCAGCAGTTTGTGGGGACAGGGTTCCTACGAGCAGTACTTC. It codes for CASSLWGQGSYEQYF. The rearrangement links TRBV27 to TRBJ2-7, with 9 positions matching TRBD1. The CDR3 has 15 amino acids. Germline CDR1 and CDR2: MNHEY and SMNVEV (reference sequence). Trimming took 3 bases from V and 1 from J; bases not matched to a gene: 4.